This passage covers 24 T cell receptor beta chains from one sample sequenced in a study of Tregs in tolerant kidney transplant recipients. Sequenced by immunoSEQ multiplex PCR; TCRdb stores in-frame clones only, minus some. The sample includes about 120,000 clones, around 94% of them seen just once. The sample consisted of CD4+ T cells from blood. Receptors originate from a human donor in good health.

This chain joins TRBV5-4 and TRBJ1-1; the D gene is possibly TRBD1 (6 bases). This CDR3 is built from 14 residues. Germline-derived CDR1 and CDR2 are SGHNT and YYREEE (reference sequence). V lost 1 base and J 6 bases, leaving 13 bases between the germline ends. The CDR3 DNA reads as TGTGCCAGCAGCTTGTCGGCAGGGGTATCTGAAGCTTTCTTT. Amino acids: CASSLSAGVSEAFF.

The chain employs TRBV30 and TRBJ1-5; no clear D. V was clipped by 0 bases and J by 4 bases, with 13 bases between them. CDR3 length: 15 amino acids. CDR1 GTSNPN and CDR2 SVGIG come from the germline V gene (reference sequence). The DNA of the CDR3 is TGTGCCTGGAGTGTCGGCGTCCGGGAGAATCAGCCCCAGCATTTT. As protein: CAWSVGVRENQPQHF.

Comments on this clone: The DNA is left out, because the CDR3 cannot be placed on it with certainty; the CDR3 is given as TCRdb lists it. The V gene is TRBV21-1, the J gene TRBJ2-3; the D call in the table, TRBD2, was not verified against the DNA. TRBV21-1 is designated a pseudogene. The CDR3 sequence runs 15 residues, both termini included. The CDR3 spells CASSIQDYPCDTQYF.

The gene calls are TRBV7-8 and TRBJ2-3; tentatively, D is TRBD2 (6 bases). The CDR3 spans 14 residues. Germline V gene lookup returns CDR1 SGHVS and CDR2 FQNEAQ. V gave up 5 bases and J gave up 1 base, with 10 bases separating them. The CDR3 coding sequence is TGTGCCAGCAGCCGGAGGGTAGGCACAGATACGCAGTATTTT. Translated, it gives CASSRRVGTDTQYF. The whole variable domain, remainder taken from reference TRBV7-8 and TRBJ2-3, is GAGVSQSPRYKVAKRGQDVALRCDPISGHVSLFWYQQALGQGPEFLTYFQNEAQLDKSGLPSDRFFAERPEGSVSTLKIQRTQQEDSAVYLCASSRRVGTDTQYFGPGTRLTVL.

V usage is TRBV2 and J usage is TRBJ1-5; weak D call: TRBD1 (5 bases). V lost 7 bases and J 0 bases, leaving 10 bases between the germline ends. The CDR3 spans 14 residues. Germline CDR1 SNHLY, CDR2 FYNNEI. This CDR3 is CASTGGISNQPQHF. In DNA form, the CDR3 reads TGTGCCAGCACCGGGGGAATTAGCAATCAGCCCCAGCATTTT.

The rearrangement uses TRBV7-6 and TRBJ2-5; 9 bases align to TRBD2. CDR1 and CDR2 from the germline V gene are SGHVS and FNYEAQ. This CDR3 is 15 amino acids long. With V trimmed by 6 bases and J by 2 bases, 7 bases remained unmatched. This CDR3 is CASRSSTSGQETQYF. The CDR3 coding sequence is TGTGCCAGCAGGTCCTCGACTAGCGGACAAGAGACCCAGTACTTC.

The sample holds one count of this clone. The CDR3 loop reads CASSYTRDTRNEQYF. CDR3 in DNA: TGTGCCAGCAGTTATACCCGGGACACACGCAACGAGCAGTACTTC. The chain links TRBV6-6 to TRBJ2-7; weak D call: TRBD1 (6 bases). Germline V gene sequence: CDR1 MNHNY, CDR2 SVGAGI (reference sequence). The CDR3 spans 15 residues. Trimming cost V 3 bases and J 5 bases, with 17 bases left between them.

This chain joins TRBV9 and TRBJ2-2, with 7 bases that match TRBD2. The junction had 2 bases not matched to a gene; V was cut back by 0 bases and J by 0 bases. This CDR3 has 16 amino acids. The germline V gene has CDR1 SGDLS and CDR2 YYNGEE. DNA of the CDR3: TGTGCCAGCAGCGTAGGGCTAGCGGCGAACACCGGGGAGCTGTTTTTT. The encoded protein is CASSVGLAANTGELFF.

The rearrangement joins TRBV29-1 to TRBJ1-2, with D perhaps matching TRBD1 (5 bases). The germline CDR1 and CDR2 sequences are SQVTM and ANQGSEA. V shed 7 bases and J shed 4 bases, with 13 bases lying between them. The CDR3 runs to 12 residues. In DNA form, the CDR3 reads TGCAGCGGCGGGTGGGGGACCTATGGCTACACCTTC. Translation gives CSGGWGTYGYTF.

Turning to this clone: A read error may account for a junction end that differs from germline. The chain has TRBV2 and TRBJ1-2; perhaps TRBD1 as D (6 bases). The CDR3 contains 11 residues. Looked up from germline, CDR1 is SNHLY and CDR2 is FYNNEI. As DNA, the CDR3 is TGTGCCAGCAGTGAAGAGGGGGGGAAGCTTTTC. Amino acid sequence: CASSEEGGKLF.

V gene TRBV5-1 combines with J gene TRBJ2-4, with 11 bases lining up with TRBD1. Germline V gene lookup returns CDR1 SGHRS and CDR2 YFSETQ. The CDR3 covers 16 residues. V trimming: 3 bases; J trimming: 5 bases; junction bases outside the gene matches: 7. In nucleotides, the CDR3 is TGCGCCAGCAGCTCGGGGACAGGGGGTGGGCAAAACATTCAGTACTTC. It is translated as CASSSGTGGGQNIQYF.

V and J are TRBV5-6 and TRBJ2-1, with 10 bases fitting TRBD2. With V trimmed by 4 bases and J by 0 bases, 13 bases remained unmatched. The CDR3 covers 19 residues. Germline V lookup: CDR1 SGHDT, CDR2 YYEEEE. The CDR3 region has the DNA TGTGCCAGCAGCAACTTCGGTCTAGCGGGGGCCCGCTCCTACAATGAGCAGTTCTTC. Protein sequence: CASSNFGLAGARSYNEQFF.

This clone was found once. The DNA of the CDR3 is TGTGCCAGCAGCTTCCGGGTCGGTGGAAACACCATATATTTT. Its protein product is CASSFRVGGNTIYF. The chain combines TRBV11-1 with TRBJ1-3; D remains unclear. Looked up from germline, CDR1 is SGHAT and CDR2 is FQDESV (reference sequence). This CDR3 region has 14 residues. V was pared by 3 bases and J by 3 bases, with 9 bases between.

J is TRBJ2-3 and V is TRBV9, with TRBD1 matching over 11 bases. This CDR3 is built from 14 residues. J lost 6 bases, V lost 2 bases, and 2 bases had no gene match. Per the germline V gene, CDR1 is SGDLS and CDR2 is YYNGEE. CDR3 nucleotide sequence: TGTGCCAGCAGCGTCCGGACAGGGGGCGATACGCAGTATTTT. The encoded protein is CASSVRTGGDTQYF.

The CDR3 region has the DNA TGTGCCAGCAGCAGAGGGACTAGCGGGGCTAGCACAGATACGCAGTATTTT. Protein sequence: CASSRGTSGASTDTQYF. The chain uses TRBV7-2 and TRBJ2-3, with 13 bases aligning to TRBD2. V was pared by 5 bases and J by 0 bases, with 5 bases of the junction left unmatched. CDR3 length: 17 residues. Germline CDR1 reads SGHTA; CDR2 reads FQGNSA.

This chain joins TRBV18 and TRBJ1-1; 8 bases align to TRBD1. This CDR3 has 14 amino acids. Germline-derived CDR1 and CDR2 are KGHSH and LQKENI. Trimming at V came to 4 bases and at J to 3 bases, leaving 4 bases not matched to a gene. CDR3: CASSRTGGDTEAFF. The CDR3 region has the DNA TGTGCCAGCTCACGAACAGGGGGGGACACTGAAGCTTTCTTT.

CDR3 sequence: CASSLQGAGNTIYF. The CDR3 nucleotides read TGTGCCAGCAGCTTGCAGGGGGCTGGAAACACCATATATTTT. This chain links TRBV5-6 with TRBJ1-3; 7 bases line up with TRBD1. The V and J ends lost 1 base and 2 bases, in that order; junction bases with no gene match: 0. Germline V gene lookup returns CDR1 SGHDT and CDR2 YYEEEE. This CDR3 is built from 14 residues.

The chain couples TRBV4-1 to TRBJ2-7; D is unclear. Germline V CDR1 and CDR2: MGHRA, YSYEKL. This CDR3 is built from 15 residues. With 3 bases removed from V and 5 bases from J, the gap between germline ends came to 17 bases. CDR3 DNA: TGCGCCAGCAGCCATGCTTCGGGCGGCGGCCACGAGCAGTACTTC. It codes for CASSHASGGGHEQYF.

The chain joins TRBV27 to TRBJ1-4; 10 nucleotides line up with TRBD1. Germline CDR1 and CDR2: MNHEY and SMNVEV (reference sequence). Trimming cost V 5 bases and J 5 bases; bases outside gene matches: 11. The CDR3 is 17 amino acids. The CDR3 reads CASSPRDRGLLNEKLFF. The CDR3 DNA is TGTGCCAGCAGTCCCCGGGACAGGGGCCTCCTAAATGAAAAACTGTTTTTT.

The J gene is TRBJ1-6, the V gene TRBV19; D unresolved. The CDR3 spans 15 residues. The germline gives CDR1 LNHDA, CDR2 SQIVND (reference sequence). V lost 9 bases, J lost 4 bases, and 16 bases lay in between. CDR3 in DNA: TGTGCCAGCACTCCCGGCAGCCTATATAATTCACCCCTCCACTTT. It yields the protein CASTPGSLYNSPLHF.

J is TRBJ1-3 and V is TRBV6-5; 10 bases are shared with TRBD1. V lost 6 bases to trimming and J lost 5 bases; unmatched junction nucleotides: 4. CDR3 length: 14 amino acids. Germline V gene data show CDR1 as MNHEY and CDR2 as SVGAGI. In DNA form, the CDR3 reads TGTGCCAGCAGCCGGACAGGGGGAAGAAACACCATATATTTT. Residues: CASSRTGGRNTIYF.

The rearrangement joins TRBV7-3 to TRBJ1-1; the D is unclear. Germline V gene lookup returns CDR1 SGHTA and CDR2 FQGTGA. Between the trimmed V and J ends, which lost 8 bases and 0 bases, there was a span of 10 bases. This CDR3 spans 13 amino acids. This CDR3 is CASAQIVNTEAFF. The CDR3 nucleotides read TGTGCCAGCGCCCAGATAGTGAACACTGAAGCTTTCTTT. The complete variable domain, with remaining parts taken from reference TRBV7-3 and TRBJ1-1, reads GAGVSQTPSNKVTEKGKYVELRCDPISGHTALYWYRQSLGQGPEFLIYFQGTGAADDSGLPNDRFFAVRPEGSVSTLKIQRTERGDSAVYLCASAQIVNTEAFFGQGTRLTVV.

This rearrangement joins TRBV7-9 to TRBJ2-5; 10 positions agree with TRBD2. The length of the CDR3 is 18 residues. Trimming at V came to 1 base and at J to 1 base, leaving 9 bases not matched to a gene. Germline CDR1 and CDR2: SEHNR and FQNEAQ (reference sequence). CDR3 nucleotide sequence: TGTGCCAGCAGCTTAGGGGCTACTAGCGGGACGACCCAAGAGACCCAGTACTTC. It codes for CASSLGATSGTTQETQYF.

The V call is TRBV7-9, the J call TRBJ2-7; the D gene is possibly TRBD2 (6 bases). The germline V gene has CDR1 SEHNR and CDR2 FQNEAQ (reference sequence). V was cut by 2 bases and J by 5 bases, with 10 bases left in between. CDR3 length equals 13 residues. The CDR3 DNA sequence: TGTGCCAGCAGCTTACGGGGGATCGACGAGCAGTACTTC. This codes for CASSLRGIDEQYF.